These T cell receptor beta chains were read from a single sample in a study of identical twins. TCRdb processed the 5' RACE reads anew with MiXCR; each CDR3 protein has one entry. This repertoire shows 220,000 or so distinct CDR3 sequences, around 6.6% found once; its top ten account for about 3.6%. Separately, the same data were catalogued under a study of yellow fever vaccine responses in identical twins.

The sample taken for sequencing was memory (CD45RO+) T cells sorted from blood. These TCRs come from a woman between 18 and 30 years old in good health. Each CDR3 is given with its conserved first and last residue. A D gene is named only where the DNA matches it firmly. Only part of the rows carry a size: once, few, many, or a class if the clone is expanded.

>-|few|TRBV28|TRBJ2-1
CASRRDLSSYNEQFF
TGTGCCAGCAGACGGGACTTGAGCTCCTACAATGAGCAGTTCTTC
>-|few|TRBV2|TRBJ2-1
CASRADNEQFF
TGTGCCAGCAGAGCGGACAATGAGCAGTTCTTC
>TRBD1|-|TRBV20-1|TRBJ1-1
CSARRQGRSEAFF
TGCAGTGCTAGACGACAGGGTAGGTCTGAAGCTTTCTTT
>TRBD1|-|TRBV2|TRBJ1-2
CASRLGGQGAFYGYTF
TGTGCCAGCAGACTCGGGGGACAGGGGGCATTCTATGGCTACACCTTC
>TRBD1|few|TRBV9|TRBJ2-2
CASSPIVGTVNTGELFF
TGTGCCAGCAGCCCTATCGTTGGGACAGTAAACACCGGGGAGCTGTTTTTT
>-|few|TRBV7-9|TRBJ2-1
CASSPKTRYNEQFF
TGTGCCAGCAGCCCAAAGACGCGGTACAATGAGCAGTTCTTC
>TRBD1|-|TRBV5-4|TRBJ2-1
CASTYPLGQGQGEQFF
TGTGCCAGCACCTACCCTCTGGGACAGGGTCAAGGTGAGCAGTTCTTC
>-|-|TRBV7-9|TRBJ1-2
CASSLGTLYGYTF
TGTGCCAGCAGCTTAGGGACACTCTATGGCTACACCTTC
>-|many|TRBV11-2|TRBJ1-2
CASSLRRVDGVTF
TGTGCCAGCAGCTTAAGACGGGTCGATGGGGTAACCTTC
>-|-|TRBV29-1|TRBJ1-3
CSGSSGNTIYF
TGCAGCGGTAGCTCTGGAAACACCATATATTTT
>-|many|TRBV12-3/TRBV12-4|TRBJ2-5
CASRPGTAFKETQYF
TGTGCCAGCAGACCCGGGACTGCCTTCAAAGAGACCCAGTACTTC
>-|few|TRBV6-5|TRBJ2-2
CASSYSSRVRTGELFF
TGTGCCAGCAGTTACTCGTCCAGGGTCAGGACCGGGGAGCTGTTTTTT
>TRBD2|-|TRBV28|TRBJ2-7
CASSPTYSGRASVEQYF
TGTGCCAGCAGTCCGACCTATAGCGGGAGGGCCTCGGTCGAGCAGTACTTC
>TRBD1|-|TRBV15|TRBJ1-2
CATSRDRGELYGYTF
TGTGCCACCAGCAGGGACAGGGGGGAACTCTATGGCTACACCTTC
>TRBD1|few|TRBV20-1|TRBJ2-1
CSATTGTGGNNEQFF
TGCAGTGCTACGACCGGGACAGGGGGGAACAATGAGCAGTTCTTC
>TRBD2|few|TRBV5-5|TRBJ2-3
CASTPGREWGENTQYF
TGTGCCAGCACCCCAGGGCGGGAGTGGGGAGAAAATACGCAGTATTTT
>TRBD2|-|TRBV12-3/TRBV12-4|TRBJ2-3
CASTFGLAGDTQYF
TGTGCCAGCACCTTCGGACTAGCGGGAGATACGCAGTATTTT
>TRBD1|-|TRBV25-1|TRBJ2-7
CASSEQQGISYEQYF
TGTGCCAGCAGTGAGCAACAGGGGATCTCCTACGAGCAGTACTTC
>-|-|TRBV14|TRBJ2-5
CASSQVGWGSETQYF
TGTGCCAGCAGCCAAGTGGGATGGGGTTCCGAGACCCAGTACTTC
>TRBD1|few|TRBV27|TRBJ2-7
CASSLPGQKQYF
TGTGCCAGCAGTTTACCGGGACAGAAGCAGTACTTC
>TRBD2|-|TRBV29-1|TRBJ2-5
CSVTIGLAGTKVTQYF
TGCAGCGTGACGATCGGGCTAGCGGGGACCAAGGTGACCCAGTACTTC
>-|many|TRBV10-2|TRBJ2-1
CASTLDYNEQFF
TGCGCCAGCACACTAGACTACAATGAGCAGTTCTTC
>-|many|TRBV11-2|TRBJ1-6
CASSSGFNSPLHF
TGTGCCAGCAGCTCCGGTTTTAATTCACCCCTCCACTTT
>-|-|TRBV5-5|TRBJ2-2
CASSPWSTGELFF
TGTGCCAGCAGCCCGTGGTCCACCGGGGAGCTGTTTTTT
>-|many|TRBV5-1|TRBJ2-3
CASSLSLSPGDTQYF
TGCGCCAGCAGCTTGAGTCTGTCCCCGGGGGATACGCAGTATTTT
>-|few|TRBV2|TRBJ2-2
CASSKGEGRLFF
TGTGCCAGCAGCAAGGGGGAAGGGAGGCTGTTTTTT
>-|-|TRBV7-3|TRBJ2-5
CASSLTREETQYF
TGTGCCAGCAGCTTAACTCGAGAAGAGACCCAGTACTTC